This T cell receptor beta chain was captured in a study of diagnostic markers for celiac disease (dated by TCRdb to the early 2020s). The run used an Illumina MiSeq. With the reads reprocessed by TCRdb, a single entry stands for each CDR3 protein sequence and no DNA is reported. The table for this sample lists a few thousand distinct CDR3 sequences. The ten largest clones capture 5.5% to 7.5% of the sample. Frequency alone marks this clonotype as medium-sized (0.01 to 0.1%); no count is stored. No antigen is known for it. The CDR3 holds 17 amino acids from the cysteine to the phenylalanine. No DNA accompanies this entry. From a lookup of the germline V gene, CDR1 and CDR2 are SGHVS and FNYEAQ.

The specimen was either unsorted cells or a sorted T cell fraction (not recorded which). The sequence is built from TRBV7-6 and TRBJ1-2; TCRdb returns TRBD1, unconfirmable since there is no DNA. The receptor comes from a human donor. This table probably holds off-target reads from a library built for another chain. The CDR3: CASSFKTGEGLRHGYTF. The entire variable domain, with the stretches around the CDR3 drawn from the reference TRBV7-6 and TRBJ1-2 proteins, is GAGVSQSPRYKVTKRGQDVALRCDPISGHVSLYWYRQALGQGPEFLTYFNYEAQQDKSGLPNDRFSAERPEGSISTLTIQRTEQRDSAMYRCASSFKTGEGLRHGYTFGSGTRLTVV.